The 6 T cell receptor beta chains below all came from one sample that was sequenced in a study of cytomegalovirus exposure and HLA in healthy donors. In the PCR, 60 Vbeta and 13 Jbeta primers were used. Clones were sequenced by immunoSEQ multiplex PCR, and TCRdb holds only the in-frame ones, with some missing. The sample lists some 110,000 clones, about 83% occurring once. The material sequenced was PBMCs. The source of these receptors is a young man in good health and CMV-seronegative.

The genes are TRBV9 and TRBJ2-1, with D maybe TRBD2 (6 bases). The V and J ends lost 6 bases and 3 bases respectively, with 13 bases between them. The length of the CDR3 is 14 residues. Germline CDR1 and CDR2: SGDLS and YYNGEE. In nucleotides, the CDR3 is TGTGCCAGCACCGGAGGGACGGACTACAATGAGCAGTTCTTC. This encodes CASTGGTDYNEQFF.

DNA of the CDR3: TGTGCCAGCAGTCAGATGGGGGGGGGAGGCTACGAGCAGTACTTC. Its translation is CASSQMGGGGYEQYF. V and J are TRBV6-4 and TRBJ2-7; 7 bases agree with TRBD2. Germline loops: CDR1 MRHNA, CDR2 SNTAGT. The CDR3 consists of 15 residues. J gave up 3 bases and V 5 bases, and 10 bases lay outside the gene matches.

The rearrangement links TRBV4-3 to TRBJ1-2, with 10 bases identical to TRBD1. Trimming cost V 0 bases and J 7 bases; bases outside gene matches: 8. Germline CDR1 LGHNA, CDR2 YSLEER. CDR3 length equals 16 residues. In DNA form, the CDR3 reads TGCGCCAGCAGCCAAGATATGGGACAGGGGACCTCTGGCTACACCTTC. As protein: CASSQDMGQGTSGYTF.

This sequence joins TRBV14 and TRBJ2-7; tentative D call: TRBD1 (6 bases). V lost 2 bases to trimming and J lost 2 bases, with 16 bases between them. CDR1 and CDR2 from the germline V gene are SGHDN and FVKESK. The CDR3 is 16 residues long. The DNA of the CDR3 is TGTGCCAGCAGCCAACAGACAGGAGTAAGACCCTACGAGCAGTACTTC. Translated, it gives CASSQQTGVRPYEQYF.

The chain is built from TRBV11-2 and TRBJ2-3; D gene unclear. The CDR3 length is 15 residues. Trimming removed 5 bases at V and 6 bases at J, with 18 bases between. Germline V gives CDR1 SGHAT, CDR2 FQNNGV. The CDR3 nucleotides are TGTGCCAGCAGCACCGGGTCCCCACACGTTGATACGCAGTATTTT. It yields the protein CASSTGSPHVDTQYF.

V usage is TRBV19 and J usage is TRBJ2-1, with D tentatively TRBD2 (6 bases). Germline CDR1 reads LNHDA; CDR2 reads SQIVND (reference sequence). The V end was cut by 3 bases, the J end by 8 bases, with 14 bases between. The CDR3 consists of 14 residues. The chain's CDR3 is CASSIGGTRDEQFF. The CDR3 region has the DNA TGTGCCAGTAGTATTGGGGGGACCAGAGATGAGCAGTTCTTC.